Below, 14 T cell receptor beta chains from the same sample are listed, as sequenced in a study of T cell changes during pregnancy in multiple sclerosis. The assay was immunoSEQ multiplex PCR, and TCRdb's table has in-frame clones only and misses some. The data contain tens of thousands of clones, about 90% of them singletons. This specimen was CD4+ T cells from peripheral blood mononuclear cells, taken before pregnancy. The source is a female donor with multiple sclerosis, enrolled in a pregnancy study.

The chain joins TRBV7-3 to TRBJ1-1, with D possibly being TRBD1 (5 bases). V was shortened by 1 base and J by 4 bases, with 7 bases between the two germline ends. CDR1 SGHTA and CDR2 FQGTGA come from the germline V gene. The CDR3 runs to 13 residues. In DNA, the CDR3 is TGTGCCAGCAGCTTAAGACAGACCACTGAAGCTTTCTTT. It yields the protein CASSLRQTTEAFF.

This chain uses TRBV18 with TRBJ2-7; 9 bases map to TRBD1. Germline V CDR1 and CDR2: KGHSH, LQKENI. The CDR3 extends over 14 amino acids. The junction had 4 bases not matched to a gene; V was cut back by 3 bases and J by 4 bases. The CDR3 here is CASSPRQGEYEQYF. The CDR3 DNA follows: TGTGCCAGCTCACCCCGACAGGGGGAGTACGAGCAGTACTTC. Together with reference TRBV18 and TRBJ2-7, the CDR3 gives the full variable domain: NAGVMQNPRHLVRRRGQEARLRCSPMKGHSHVYWYRQLPEEGLKFMVYLQKENIIDESGMPKERFSAEFPKEGPSILRIQQVVRGDSAAYFCASSPRQGEYEQYFGPGTRLTVT.

This sequence joins TRBV2 and TRBJ2-5, with 7 positions matching TRBD1. V trimming: 3 bases; J trimming: 2 bases; junction bases outside the gene matches: 3. The germline gives CDR1 SNHLY, CDR2 FYNNEI. The length of the CDR3 is 14 residues. The CDR3, as DNA: TGTGCCAGCAGTGATTCGACAGGGCAAGAGACCCAGTACTTC. Translation: CASSDSTGQETQYF.

The genes are TRBV4-1 and TRBJ1-5; D gene unclear. Germline lookup yields CDR1 MGHRA and CDR2 YSYEKL. The CDR3 is made up of 14 amino acids. The V and J ends lost 3 bases and 5 bases respectively, with 11 bases between them. CDR3 bases: TGCGCCAGCAGCCAGCGGGCCACGGATCAGCCCCAGCATTTT. It specifies CASSQRATDQPQHF.

CDR3 bases: TGTGCCACCAGCAGAGATGAGGGGGGGAATTCACCCCTCCACTTT. Amino acid sequence: CATSRDEGGNSPLHF. The chain is built from TRBV15 and TRBJ1-6; the D gene is possibly TRBD1 (6 bases). CDR3 length equals 15 residues. Germline V gives CDR1 LNHNV, CDR2 YYDKDF (reference sequence). V lost 0 bases and J 7 bases, leaving 10 bases between the germline ends. Drawing the rest from reference TRBV15 and TRBJ1-6, the complete variable domain is DAMVIQNPRYQVTQFGKPVTLSCSQTLNHNVMYWYQQKSSQAPKLLFHYYDKDFNNEADTPDNFQSRRPNTSFCFLDIRSPGLGDTAMYLCATSRDEGGNSPLHFGNGTRLTVT.

The V gene is TRBV5-4, the J gene TRBJ1-1; D unresolved. Trimming stripped 2 bases from V and 1 base from J, with 9 bases between. CDR1 is SGHNT, CDR2 YYREEE, per germline (reference sequence). The CDR3 extends over 14 amino acids. The CDR3 nucleotides are TGTGCCAGCAGCTTACGGGGTAGGAACACTGAAGCTTTCTTT. This encodes CASSLRGRNTEAFF.

V is TRBV19 and J is TRBJ1-1, with D unclear. V was pared by 4 bases and J by 0 bases, with 18 bases between. Germline V gives CDR1 LNHDA, CDR2 SQIVND (reference sequence). The CDR3 runs 17 residues. The CDR3 DNA sequence: TGTGCCAGTAGTAGCAGCGGGCGAGGATGGATGAACACTGAAGCTTTCTTT. Amino acid sequence: CASSSSGRGWMNTEAFF.

The gene calls are TRBV5-4 and TRBJ2-2; unclear D gene. This CDR3 region has 14 residues. Germline V lookup: CDR1 SGHNT, CDR2 YYREEE (reference sequence). Trimming shortened V by 2 bases and J by 3 bases, and 8 bases separated the two germline ends. CDR3 in DNA: TGTGCCAGCAGCTTCAGGTATCACACCGGGGAGCTGTTTTTT. It encodes CASSFRYHTGELFF.

The rearrangement joins TRBV7-7 to TRBJ2-5; 11 nucleotides agree with TRBD1. TRBJ2-7 matches the DNA end more closely, so the J call is doubtful. Germline V CDR1 and CDR2: SSHAT, FNYEAQ (reference sequence). The CDR3 spans 14 residues. CDR3 nucleotide sequence: TGTGCCAGCTCTCCGGGACAGGGGGCCTACGAGCAGTACTTC. Protein product: CASSPGQGAYEQYF.

The rearrangement links TRBV5-1 to TRBJ2-1; 10 nucleotides agree with TRBD1. Trimming at V came to 4 bases and at J to 0 bases, leaving 4 bases not matched to a gene. The CDR3 has 16 residues. Germline CDR1 SGHRS, CDR2 YFSETQ. Here the CDR3 DNA reads TGCGCCAGCAGCCTCGGACAGGGGGGCTCCTACAATGAGCAGTTCTTC. Its translation: CASSLGQGGSYNEQFF. The variable domain in full, with the rest retrieved from reference TRBV5-1 and TRBJ2-1, is KAGVTQTPRYLIKTRGQQVTLSCSPISGHRSVSWYQQTPGQGLQFLFEYFSETQRNKGNFPGRFSGRQFSNSRSEMNVSTLELGDSALYLCASSLGQGGSYNEQFFGPGTRLTVL.

This chain connects TRBV10-3 to TRBJ2-7, with a tentative D call TRBD2 (6 bases). Germline V gives CDR1 ENHRY, CDR2 SYGVKD. V dropped 10 bases and J dropped 3 bases, with 16 bases sitting between them. This CDR3 is built from 13 residues. CDR3 amino acids: CATRPQGGYEQYF. CDR3 sequence (DNA): TGTGCCACCCGCCCCCAGGGAGGCTACGAGCAGTACTTC.

The table lists this clone with a count of one. The chain employs TRBV7-9 and TRBJ1-1; a possible D gene is TRBD1 (6 bases). The CDR3 is 16 residues long. Trimming cost V 5 bases and J 0 bases, with 16 bases left between them. CDR1 and CDR2 from the germline V gene are SEHNR and FQNEAQ (reference sequence). CDR3 residues: CASSLLRGGMNTEAFF. Written as DNA, the CDR3 is TGTGCCAGCAGCCTCCTCCGAGGGGGTATGAACACTGAAGCTTTCTTT.

CDR3 region: CASSWRLAGGGNEQFF. CDR3 nucleotide sequence: TGTGCCAGCAGCTGGCGACTAGCGGGGGGAGGTAATGAGCAGTTCTTC. The chain couples TRBV7-3 to TRBJ2-1; the match to TRBD2 covers 13 bases. The CDR3 extends over 16 amino acids. V shed 4 bases and J 7 bases; nucleotides not matched to a gene: 7. Germline values: CDR1 SGHTA, CDR2 FQGTGA. The full variable domain, with the rest looked up from reference TRBV7-3 and TRBJ2-1, is GAGVSQTPSNKVTEKGKYVELRCDPISGHTALYWYRQSLGQGPEFLIYFQGTGAADDSGLPNDRFFAVRPEGSVSTLKIQRTERGDSAVYLCASSWRLAGGGNEQFFGPGTRLTVL.

This clone was recorded only once. The chain carries TRBV5-8 and TRBJ1-6; D is possibly TRBD1 (6 bases). Germline CDR1 and CDR2: SGHTS and YDEGEE. This CDR3 spans 17 amino acids. Between the trimmed V and J ends, which lost 1 base and 2 bases, there was a span of 13 bases. CDR3 sequence: CASSLSRTDPYNSPLHF. CDR3 bases: TGTGCCAGCAGCTTGTCCCGGACAGACCCCTATAATTCACCCCTCCACTTT.